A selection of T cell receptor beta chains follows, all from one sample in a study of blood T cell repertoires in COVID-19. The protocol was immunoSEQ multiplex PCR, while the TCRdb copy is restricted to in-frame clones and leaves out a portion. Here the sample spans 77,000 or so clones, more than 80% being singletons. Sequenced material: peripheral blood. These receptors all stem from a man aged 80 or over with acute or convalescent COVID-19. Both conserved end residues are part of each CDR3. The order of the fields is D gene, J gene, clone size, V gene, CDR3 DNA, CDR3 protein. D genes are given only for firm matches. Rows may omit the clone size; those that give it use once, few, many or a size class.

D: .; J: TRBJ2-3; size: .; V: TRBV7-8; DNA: TGTGCCAGCATCCGCTGGGGCGAGGAGGATACGCAGTATTTT; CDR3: CASIRWGEEDTQYF
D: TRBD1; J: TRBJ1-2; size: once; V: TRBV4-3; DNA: TGCGCCAGCAGCCAAAATAGTCAGGGGGCGCGAGGTGGCTACACCTTC; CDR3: CASSQNSQGARGGYTF
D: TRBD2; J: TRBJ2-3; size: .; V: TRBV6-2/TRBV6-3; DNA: TGTGCCAGCAGTCCCCAGCGGGGGGGCCTCCCGGATACGCAGTATTTT; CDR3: CASSPQRGGLPDTQYF
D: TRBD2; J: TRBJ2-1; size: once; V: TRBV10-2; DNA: TGCGCCAGCAGTGGGAGTAGCGGGAGGGCGGGGTACAATGAGCAGTTCTTC; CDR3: CASSGSSGRAGYNEQFF
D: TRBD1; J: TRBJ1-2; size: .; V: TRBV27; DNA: TGTGCCAGCAGTTTAGTCGGGACAGGAACCCTCTATGGCTACACCTTC; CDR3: CASSLVGTGTLYGYTF
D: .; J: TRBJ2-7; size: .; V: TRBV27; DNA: TGTGCCAGCAGTTCCCGTCCCCGTGGGGCTTCCGCCTACGAGCAGTACTTC; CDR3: CASSSRPRGASAYEQYF
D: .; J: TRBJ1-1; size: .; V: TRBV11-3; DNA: TGTGCCAGCAGCTTAGAGGGGGGGTCAACTGAAGCTTTCTTT; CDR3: CASSLEGGSTEAFF
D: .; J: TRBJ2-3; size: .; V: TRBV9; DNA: TGTGCCAGCAGCGTAGCACCAGCGCCTGGAGATACGCAGTATTTT; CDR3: CASSVAPAPGDTQYF
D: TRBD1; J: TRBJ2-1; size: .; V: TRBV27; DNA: TGTGCCAGCGGCCCCAGCGACTTGGGACAGGGTTGGAGCGATGAGCAGTTCTTC; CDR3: CASGPSDLGQGWSDEQFF
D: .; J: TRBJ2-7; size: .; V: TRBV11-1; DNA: TGTGCCAGCAGCTTGAGAGACAACTCCTACGAGCAGTACTTC; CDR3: CASSLRDNSYEQYF
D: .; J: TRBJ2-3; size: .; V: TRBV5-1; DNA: TGCGCCAGCAGCCCAGGGGGGCATGCAGATACGCAGTATTTT; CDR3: CASSPGGHADTQYF
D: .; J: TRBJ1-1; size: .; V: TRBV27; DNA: TGTGCCAGCAATTGCAGTTTGAACACTGAAGCTTTCTTT; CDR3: CASNCSLNTEAFF
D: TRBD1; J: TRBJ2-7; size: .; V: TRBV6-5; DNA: TGTGCCAGCAGTTATCGACAGGGGGGTTACGAGCAGTACTTC; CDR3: CASSYRQGGYEQYF
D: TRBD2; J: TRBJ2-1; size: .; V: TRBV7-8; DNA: TGTGCCAGCAGCTTAGCGATGGCGGGGGGGTCCTATGAGCAGTTCTTC; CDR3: CASSLAMAGGSYEQFF
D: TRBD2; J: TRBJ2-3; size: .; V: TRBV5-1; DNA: TGCGCCAGCAGCTTGGAACTAGCGGGAAAAACAGATACGCAGTATTTT; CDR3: CASSLELAGKTDTQYF
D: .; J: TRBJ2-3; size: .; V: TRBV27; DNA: TGTGCCAGCAGTTCAGTCCAGGGCCCAGATACGCAGTATTTT; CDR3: CASSSVQGPDTQYF
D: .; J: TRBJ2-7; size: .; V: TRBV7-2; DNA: TGTGCCAGCAGCTTAATCGCCCGCCAGGGCTACGAGCAGTACTTC; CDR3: CASSLIARQGYEQYF
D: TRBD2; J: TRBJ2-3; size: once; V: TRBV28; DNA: TGTGCCAGCAGTTTATGGTCGGGGACTAGCGGGAGGGATACGCAGTATTTT; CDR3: CASSLWSGTSGRDTQYF
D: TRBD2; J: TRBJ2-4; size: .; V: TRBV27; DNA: TGTGCCAGCAGTCCAGAATGGACTAGCCCTAAGCACATTCAGTACTTC; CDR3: CASSPEWTSPKHIQYF
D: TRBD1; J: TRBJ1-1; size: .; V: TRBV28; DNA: TGTGCCAGCAGTTTTATAAGAACAGGGGGCACTGAAGCTTTCTTT; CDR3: CASSFIRTGGTEAFF
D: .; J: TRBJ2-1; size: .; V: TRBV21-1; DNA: TGTGCCAGCAGCACCAACGATGACTCTAGAAATGAGCAGTTCTTC; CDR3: CASSTNDDSRNEQFF
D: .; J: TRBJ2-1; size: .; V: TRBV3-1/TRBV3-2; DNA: TGTGCCAGCAGCCAAGCAGACAATGAGCAGTTCTTC; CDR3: CASSQADNEQFF
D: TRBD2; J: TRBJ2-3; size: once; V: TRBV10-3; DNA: TGTGCCATCAGTGAAGGGACTAGCGGGAGTTACGGGAATACGCAGTATTTT; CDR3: CAISEGTSGSYGNTQYF
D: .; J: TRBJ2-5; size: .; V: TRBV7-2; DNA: TGTGCCAGCAGCTTAGCGGTCCTGAGGGAGACCCAGTACTTC; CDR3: CASSLAVLRETQYF
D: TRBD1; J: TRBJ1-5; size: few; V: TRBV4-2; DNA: TGTGCCAGCAGCCAGGCATCCCCGGGACAGAGCAATCAGCCCCAGCATTTT; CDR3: CASSQASPGQSNQPQHF
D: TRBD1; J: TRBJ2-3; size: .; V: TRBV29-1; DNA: TGCAGCGCCGGGACAGGGGGCCGCCTTAGCACAGATACGCAGTATTTT; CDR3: CSAGTGGRLSTDTQYF
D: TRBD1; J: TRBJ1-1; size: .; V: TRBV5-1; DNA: TGCGCCAGCAGCCCCCCCGGGACAGGGATCGCTGAAGCTTTCTTT; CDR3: CASSPPGTGIAEAFF
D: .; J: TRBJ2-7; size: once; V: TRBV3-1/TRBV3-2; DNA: TGTGCCAGCAGCCAAGACCCTGGACTGACTTACGAGCAGTACTTC; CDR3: CASSQDPGLTYEQYF
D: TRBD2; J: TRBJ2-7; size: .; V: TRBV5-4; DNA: TGTGCCAGCAGCCTGGGACTAGCGGGGGGTTCTTTTCGCGAGCAGTACTTC; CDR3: CASSLGLAGGSFREQYF
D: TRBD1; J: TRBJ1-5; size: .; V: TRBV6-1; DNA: TGTGCCAGCAGTGCCGGGACAGGCACCCCGCCGGGTAGCAATCAGCCCCAGCATTTT; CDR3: CASSAGTGTPPGSNQPQHF
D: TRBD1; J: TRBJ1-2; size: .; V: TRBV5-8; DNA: TGTGCCAGCAGCGGGGCCAGCCAGGGGGTGAGAGGCTACACCTTC; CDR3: CASSGASQGVRGYTF
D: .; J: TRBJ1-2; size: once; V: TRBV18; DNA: TGTGCCAGCTCACCACCGTCGAGGGAAGGCTACACCTTC; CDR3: CASSPPSREGYTF
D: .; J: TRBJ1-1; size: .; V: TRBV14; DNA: TGTGCCAGCAGCCAAGATTTGGCAGATGCACCTTTCTTT; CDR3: CASSQDLADAPFF
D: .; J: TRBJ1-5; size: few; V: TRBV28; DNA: TGTGCCAGCAGTGCGACAGGAGTCAATCAGCCCCAGCATTTT; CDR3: CASSATGVNQPQHF
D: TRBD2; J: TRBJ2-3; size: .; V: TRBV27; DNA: TGTGCCAGCAGTTTATTACCTAGCGGGGGGGGAACAGATACGCAGTATTTT; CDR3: CASSLLPSGGGTDTQYF
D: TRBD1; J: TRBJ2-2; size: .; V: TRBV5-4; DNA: TGTGCCAGCAGCCCGGACAGGATAAACACCGGGGAGCTGTTTTTT; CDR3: CASSPDRINTGELFF
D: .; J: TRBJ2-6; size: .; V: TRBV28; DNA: TGTGCCAGCAGTTCCTCAGGACAGACTGGGGCCAACGTCCTGACTTTC; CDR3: CASSSSGQTGANVLTF
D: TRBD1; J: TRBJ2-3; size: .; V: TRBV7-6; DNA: TGTGCCAGCAGCGGAGACAGGGGTGATACGCAGTATTTT; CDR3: CASSGDRGDTQYF
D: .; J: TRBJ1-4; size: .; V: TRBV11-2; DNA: TGTGCCAGCAGCTTATCACCAGGGTTACAGCCTTTTTTT; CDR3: CASSLSPGLQPFF
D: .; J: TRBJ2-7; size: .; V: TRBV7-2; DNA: TGTGCCAGCAGCCAAGGAGGTTACGAGCAGTACTTC; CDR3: CASSQGGYEQYF
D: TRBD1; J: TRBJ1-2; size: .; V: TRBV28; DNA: TGTGCCAGCAGTTCCGGACAGGGGACTGGCTACACCTTC; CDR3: CASSSGQGTGYTF